Only a few counts were recorded for the clone carrying this T cell receptor (beta chain). Its antigen is unknown. Germline V gene sequence: CDR1 LNHDA, CDR2 SQIVND (reference sequence). This CDR3 is 14 amino acids long. Trimming pared 5 bases from V and 2 bases from J, leaving 10 bases between. These data are taken from a study of cytomegalovirus exposure and HLA in healthy donors. The study's findings and limits: Several top significant clusters appeared, in a later analysis, to be linked to common viral pathogens.

13 Jbeta primers and 60 Vbeta primers were used for the PCR. The data were produced by immunoSEQ multiplex PCR, yet TCRdb's version contains in-frame clones alone and is incomplete. This sample has fewer than 120,000 clones, with just over 75% found just once. The receptor was isolated from a man aged 25-45 years in good health and CMV-seropositive. This chain connects TRBV19 to TRBJ2-1; D might be TRBD1 (5 bases). Sequenced sample: PBMCs. CDR3 in amino acids: CASSHPGTYNEQFF. The CDR3 nucleotides are TGTGCCAGTAGTCATCCAGGGACCTACAATGAGCAGTTCTTC.